Each of the 21 T cell receptor beta chains below was sequenced from the same sample in a study of T cells after yellow fever vaccination. TCRdb re-analysed the 5' RACE reads in MiXCR, keeping a single row per CDR3 protein. This table holds some 250,000 distinct CDR3 sequences, about 3.9% found once. The sequences come from PBMCs, collected 15 days after the yellow fever booster vaccination. Every receptor here comes from a man in his late teens or twenties who received the YFV17D yellow fever vaccine.

This clonotype was counted ten times or more. The rearrangement uses TRBV4-3 and TRBJ2-1, with 7 bases fitting TRBD1. Looked up from germline, CDR1 is LGHNA and CDR2 is YSLEER. Trimming cost V 4 bases and J 6 bases; bases outside gene matches: 9. The length of the CDR3 is 15 residues. The CDR3 DNA sequence: TGCGCCAGCAGCCGGAGTCTCCGGGACAGCAATGAGCAGTTCTTC. Translation gives CASSRSLRDSNEQFF.

This clonotype was seen many times. This chain links TRBV15 with TRBJ1-2; D gene ambiguous. Trimming left V 4 bases short and J 8 bases short, with 14 bases between. From germline, CDR1 is LNHNV and CDR2 YYDKDF (reference sequence). The CDR3 spans 13 residues. CDR3: CATSIDGITGYTF. As DNA, the CDR3 is TGTGCCACCAGCATCGACGGAATAACCGGCTACACCTTC.

In this sample, this clonotype turned up many times. The V and J genes are TRBV4-3 and TRBJ1-1, with D possibly TRBD1 on 5 matching bases. Germline V CDR1 and CDR2: LGHNA, YSLEER. Trimming removed 1 base from V and 4 bases from J, with 13 bases in between. The CDR3 spans 15 residues. In nucleotides, the CDR3 is TGCGCCAGCAGCCAAGGTCCAGGGACGCTCACTGAAGCTTTCTTT. Protein: CASSQGPGTLTEAFF.

In its sample, this clonotype was seen many times. The chain combines TRBV19 with TRBJ1-2, with D possibly being TRBD1 (5 bases). The V and J ends lost 5 bases and 8 bases respectively, with 15 bases between them. The CDR3 length is 13 residues. The germline V gene encodes CDR1 LNHDA and CDR2 SQIVND (reference sequence). The CDR3 reads CASSPSGGSGYTF. The CDR3 DNA is TGTGCCAGTAGTCCCTCCGGGGGGAGCGGCTACACCTTC.

J is TRBJ1-2 and V is TRBV12-3 or TRBV12-4, with D perhaps TRBD1 (6 bases). The CDR3 has 14 amino acids. The V end was cut by 7 bases, the J end by 0 bases, with 12 bases between. The CDR3 DNA is TGTGCCAGCACCGCTCGGACAGCTAACTATGGCTACACCTTC. Translated: CASTARTANYGYTF.

This clonotype appeared many times. This sequence joins TRBV7-6 and TRBJ2-3; D is possibly TRBD1 or TRBD2 (5 bases each). CDR3 length equals 17 residues. From germline, CDR1 is SGHVS and CDR2 FNYEAQ. Trimming removed 1 base at V and 1 base at J, with 15 bases between. The CDR3 DNA is TGTGCCAGCAGCTTAGTCGCTGGGGCGCGGGGCACAGATACGCAGTATTTT. This sequence encodes CASSLVAGARGTDTQYF.

J is TRBJ1-6 and V is TRBV11-2; D is ambiguous. The CDR3 extends over 15 amino acids. V lost 5 bases, J lost 3 bases, and 11 bases lay in between. The germline CDR1 and CDR2 sequences are SGHAT and FQNNGV. The CDR3 spells CASSTRASYNSPLHF. Written as DNA, the CDR3 is TGTGCCAGCAGCACCCGGGCAAGCTATAATTCACCCCTCCACTTT.

This clonotype has a count of ten or more. The chain uses TRBV12-3 or TRBV12-4 and TRBJ1-4, with D perhaps matching TRBD1 (5 bases). This CDR3 has 14 amino acids. With 1 base removed from V and 11 bases from J, the gap between germline ends came to 14 bases. The CDR3 sequence is CASSLVRDAGKLFF. DNA of the CDR3: TGTGCCAGCAGTTTAGTCCGGGACGCAGGGAAACTGTTTTTT.

This clonotype was counted ten times or more. The CDR3 sequence is CASSLDFGGRETQYF. The DNA for the CDR3 is TGTGCCAGCAGTTTAGATTTCGGGGGTAGAGAGACCCAGTACTTC. The chain has TRBV12-3 or TRBV12-4 and TRBJ2-5; tentative D call: TRBD2 (6 bases). The CDR3 contains 15 residues. V was clipped by 1 base and J by 4 bases, with 13 bases between them.

This clonotype was picked up many times. This chain links TRBV15 with TRBJ2-5, with a possible D match to TRBD1 (5 bases). Germline V CDR1 and CDR2: LNHNV, YYDKDF (reference sequence). The V gene lost 6 bases and the J gene lost 5 bases, with 13 bases spanning the gap. The CDR3 consists of 13 residues. The chain's CDR3 is CATRRGLGETQYF. DNA for the CDR3: TGTGCCACCAGAAGGGGCCTTGGGGAGACCCAGTACTTC. Full variable domain (remainder filled in from reference TRBV15 and TRBJ2-5): DAMVIQNPRYQVTQFGKPVTLSCSQTLNHNVMYWYQQKSSQAPKLLFHYYDKDFNNEADTPDNFQSRRPNTSFCFLDIRSPGLGDTAMYLCATRRGLGETQYFGPGTRLLVL.

The table lists this clonotype with many counts. The CDR3 protein is CASSLDPGFNSPLHF. The CDR3 nucleotides are TGCGCCAGCAGCTTGGACCCCGGGTTCAATTCACCCCTCCACTTT. This chain links TRBV5-1 with TRBJ1-6; D is uncertain. CDR1 SGHRS and CDR2 YFSETQ come from the germline V gene. The CDR3 spans 15 residues. Trimming cost V 0 bases and J 7 bases, with 11 bases left between them. Drawing the rest from reference TRBV5-1 and TRBJ1-6, the complete variable domain is KAGVTQTPRYLIKTRGQQVTLSCSPISGHRSVSWYQQTPGQGLQFLFEYFSETQRNKGNFPGRFSGRQFSNSRSEMNVSTLELGDSALYLCASSLDPGFNSPLHFGNGTRLTVT.

This clonotype was recorded many times. The J gene is TRBJ2-5, the V gene TRBV5-1; D not resolved. Germline V gene data show CDR1 as SGHRS and CDR2 as YFSETQ. Trimming shortened V by 3 bases and J by 5 bases, and 11 bases separated the two germline ends. The CDR3 has 13 amino acids. The CDR3 sequence: CASSYGIGETQYF. As DNA, the CDR3 is TGCGCCAGCAGCTACGGAATAGGGGAGACCCAGTACTTC.

This clonotype was counted at least ten times. This rearrangement joins TRBV28 to TRBJ2-7, with D perhaps being TRBD1 or TRBD2 (5 bases each). V gave up 3 bases and J gave up 0 bases, with 15 bases separating them. Per the germline V gene, CDR1 is MDHEN and CDR2 is SYDVKM. The CDR3 runs to 16 residues. CDR3 protein: CASSFTPGTGSYEQYV. CDR3 bases: TGTGCCAGCAGTTTCACGCCCGGGACGGGCTCCTACGAGCAGTACGTC.

Many counts were recorded for this clonotype. The chain links TRBV7-2 to TRBJ2-3; 8 bases agree with TRBD2. CDR3 length: 14 amino acids. J was trimmed by 10 bases and V by 3 bases; bases with no gene match: 9. Germline CDR1 is SGHTA and CDR2 is FQGNSA. CDR3 residues: CASSLERGLLAQYF. The CDR3 nucleotides are TGTGCCAGCAGCTTGGAGCGGGGGCTCTTAGCGCAGTATTTT.

This clonotype has ten or more counts. The J gene is TRBJ1-5, the V gene TRBV29-1; D gene uncertain. The ends were cut back, 6 bases at V and 3 bases at J, with 12 bases in the middle. The CDR3 spans 13 residues. CDR1 is SQVTM, CDR2 ANQGSEA, per germline. CDR3 sequence reads: CSVGDGYNQPQHF. DNA of the CDR3: TGCAGCGTGGGAGACGGCTACAATCAGCCCCAGCATTTT. Full variable domain (remainder filled in from reference TRBV29-1 and TRBJ1-5): SAVISQKPSRDICQRGTSLTIQCQVDSQVTMMFWYRQQPGQSLTLIATANQGSEATYESGFVIDKFPISRPNLTFSTLTVSNMSPEDSSIYLCSVGDGYNQPQHFGDGTRLSIL.

The chain uses TRBV7-2 and TRBJ1-2, with D maybe TRBD1 (6 bases). With 5 bases removed from V and 8 bases from J, the gap between germline ends came to 18 bases. The CDR3 has 14 amino acids. Germline V gene lookup returns CDR1 SGHTA and CDR2 FQGNSA. The CDR3 protein is CASSPPGQPWGYTF. The DNA of the CDR3 is TGTGCCAGCAGCCCGCCAGGACAGCCCTGGGGCTACACCTTC.

This clonotype was counted ten times or more. This chain uses TRBV5-5 with TRBJ1-5; a possible D gene is TRBD1 (5 bases). Germline loops: CDR1 SGHKS, CDR2 YYEKEE (reference sequence). The CDR3 spans 17 residues. Trimming pared 4 bases from V and 5 bases from J, leaving 22 bases between. The CDR3 loop reads CASSRVSVQGGDQPQHF. The CDR3 nucleotides are TGTGCCAGCAGCCGTGTTAGTGTTCAGGGTGGTGATCAGCCCCAGCATTTT. The full variable domain, rest sourced from reference TRBV5-5 and TRBJ1-5, is DAGVTQSPTHLIKTRGQQVTLRCSPISGHKSVSWYQQVLGQGPQFIFQYYEKEERGRGNFPDRFSARQFPNYSSELNVNALLLGDSALYLCASSRVSVQGGDQPQHFGDGTRLSIL.

This clonotype was found a few times. The genes are TRBV6-2 or TRBV6-3 and TRBJ1-5; maybe TRBD1 (6 bases). Germline V gives CDR1 MNHEY, CDR2 SVGEGT. The CDR3 has 14 residues. Trimming removed 6 bases from V and 3 bases from J, with 12 bases in between. In nucleotides, the CDR3 is TGTGCCAGCAGCGTTAACAGGGTCAATCAGCCCCAGCATTTT. Its protein is CASSVNRVNQPQHF.

This sequence joins TRBV3-1 and TRBJ1-6, with TRBD1 matching 8 bases. CDR1 is LGHDT and CDR2 is YNNKEL in the germline V gene (reference sequence). With 3 bases clipped from V and 6 bases from J, the junction kept 1 base outside the gene matches. The length of the CDR3 is 14 residues. DNA for the CDR3: TGTGCCAGCAGCCAGACAGGGGTTAATTCACCCCTCCACTTT. Its translation is CASSQTGVNSPLHF.

This clonotype was seen at least ten times. The rearrangement joins TRBV6-5 to TRBJ2-2; the match to TRBD1 covers 7 bases. Germline V gives CDR1 MNHEY, CDR2 SVGAGI. J gave up 7 bases and V 6 bases, and 11 bases lay outside the gene matches. The CDR3 totals 15 residues. In DNA, the CDR3 is TGTGCCAGCAGCTACCGGACAGGCGACCGCGGGGAGCTGTTTTTT. Its protein product is CASSYRTGDRGELFF.

This clonotype was counted ten times or more. The chain combines TRBV5-4 with TRBJ1-3; D not certain. V dropped 2 bases and J dropped 6 bases, with 12 bases sitting between them. The CDR3 sequence is 14 residues long. Germline V gene sequence: CDR1 SGHNT, CDR2 YYREEE (reference sequence). The CDR3 reads CASSFGPGENTIYF. The CDR3, as DNA: TGTGCCAGCAGCTTCGGCCCTGGTGAAAACACCATATATTTT.